This TCR beta chain came from a study of blood T cell repertoires in COVID-19 (dated by TCRdb to 2018 to 2021). Regarding the study in general: Samples from collaborators originated in the United States, Italy and Spain and spanned both the acute and convalescent phases of COVID-19. The samples were drawn from two sources: the first 160 participants of the ongoing ImmuneRACE study, and about 1,300 subjects contributed by 6 global collaborators. Sample metadata almost always included a de-identified subject ID, COVID-19 status, age in years and sex. The prospective study material was composed of cDNA or gDNA derived from T cells, B-cell-depleted T cells, or PBMCs. The repertoires were released in a freely available public database meant as a resource for research on the immune response to SARS-CoV-2. The dataset comprised deeply sampled blood TCRbeta repertoires from subjects exposed to, actively infected with, or recovered from COVID-19. Where available, HLA class I and class II types were obtained from metadata supplied by the sample provider rather than from assay-based typing. Broader findings and caveats from the paper: How much clinical and demographic metadata was included differed by source and by participant, and the metadata was provided uncurated.

As for this clone: The target of this receptor is not known. No clone much larger than this one lies a single base away; base qualities are absent.

TCRbeta CDR3 regions were amplified from genomic DNA by means of the immunoSEQ Assay, a bias-controlled multiplex PCR. As for the authors' bioinformatics: Nucleated cell counts per sample were estimated from amplification of reference gene primers within the assay. To quantify the absolute abundance of each unique TCRbeta CDR3 rearrangement, sequence reads were collapsed and filtered. For each sample, productive Simpson clonality was calculated as the square root of Simpson's diversity index across productive rearrangements. Drawn from immuneACCESS, this table holds only the in-frame rearrangements with V and J called that TCRdb kept. Clones are partly lost; checked studies trace under half to an unresolved V gene and leave the rest unexplained. For V, J and clone size, that table is used; D and trimming come from the DNA. In all, the sample holds around 100,000 clones, and approximately 83% of those were seen once. The top ten clonotypes cover 2.7% of the sample.

After removal of 4 bases from V and 6 bases from J, the junction retains 10 bases not matched to a gene. Taken from cysteine to phenylalanine, the CDR3 has 14 residues. Only the CDR3 part of the read is kept: 42 bases, read in frame from the first base. According to the germline V gene, CDR1 reads SGHRS and CDR2 reads YFSETQ. Enrolling through a virtual design, the prospective study's participants ranged in age from roughly 18 to 95 years and lived across 20 to 30 United States geographic areas. Cohort assignment in the prospective study relied on participant-reported clinical history from a screening survey and a study questionnaire. Recovered participants in ImmuneRACE Cohort 3 were defined as having two consecutive negative NP/OP PCR tests, clearance from a healthcare professional, or resolution of symptoms. Each participant in the prospective study had whole blood, serum and a nasopharyngeal or oropharyngeal swab collected by mobile phlebotomists. Participants in the prospective study had the option to provide additional blood draws and questionnaires over a roughly two-month period. Prospective study blood samples were shipped either frozen or at room temperature before DNA extraction.

The receptor comes from a woman in her forties or fifties who had recovered from COVID-19. Sequenced sample: PBMCs or T cells enriched from blood (not recorded which). Recombination joined TRBV5-1 with TRBJ2-7; 7 central nucleotides agree with TRBD1. The DNA sequence is given as TGCGCCAGCAGCAATGCCGGGACAGAGAGCGAGCAGTACTTC. Its protein product is CASSNAGTESEQYF.